Listed below are T cell receptor beta chains from one sample, sequenced in a study of cytomegalovirus exposure and HLA in healthy donors. The repertoire was sequenced with immunoSEQ multiplex PCR; TCRdb's copy has only in-frame clones and lacks some. The table has about 60,000 clones, roughly 94% seen once. Input material: PBMCs. Receptors were obtained from a woman under 30 in good health and CMV-seropositive. Each CDR3 is given with its conserved first and last residue. D genes are given only for firm matches. A row's size may be missing; if present it is once, few, many or a size class.

CASSLELGYTF	TGTGCCAGCAGCTTGGAACTCGGCTACACCTTC	TRBV5-5	TRBJ1-2	few	-
CASSFSGSPMNTEAFF	TGTGCCAGCAGTTTTTCGGGGTCCCCAATGAACACTGAAGCTTTCTTT	TRBV28	TRBJ1-1	-	-
CASSLSLTSGSWFF	TGTGCCAGCAGTTTATCGCTGACTAGCGGGAGTTGGTTCTTC	TRBV27	TRBJ2-1	-	TRBD2
CASRQAGANYGYTF	TGTGCCAGCAGACAAGCAGGGGCCAACTATGGCTACACCTTC	TRBV11-2	TRBJ1-2	-	-
CASSPRFARREGQPQHF	TGTGCCAGCAGCCCCCGGTTCGCTAGACGTGAAGGTCAGCCCCAGCATTTT	TRBV7-8	TRBJ1-5	-	-
CASSPWGGADNEQFF	TGTGCCAGCAGCCCCTGGGGGGGGGCTGACAATGAGCAGTTCTTC	TRBV7-9	TRBJ2-1	once	-
CASSEGGNGETQYF	TGCGCCAGCAGCGAGGGCGGGAACGGGGAGACCCAGTACTTC	TRBV5-1	TRBJ2-5	-	-
CASSELGLANTEAFF	TGTGCCAGCAGTGAACTGGGTTTAGCGAACACTGAAGCTTTCTTT	TRBV2	TRBJ1-1	-	-
CASSTVAPGKLFF	TGTGCCAGCAGCACAGTGGCCCCAGGAAAACTGTTTTTT	TRBV7-9	TRBJ1-4	-	-
CASSLSPSGILETQYF	TGTGCCAGCAGCTTAAGTCCCAGCGGAATCTTAGAGACCCAGTACTTC	TRBV7-2	TRBJ2-5	-	-
CASGGRTSRCHNEQFF	TGTGCCAGCGGGGGTCGGACTAGTAGATGCCACAATGAGCAGTTCTTC	TRBV21-1	TRBJ2-1	-	-
CASSSPGQGFRPYNEQFF	TGTGCCAGTAGTAGCCCGGGACAGGGTTTTCGACCCTACAATGAGCAGTTCTTC	TRBV19	TRBJ2-1	-	TRBD1
CASSLMATRGNQPQHF	TGTGCCAGCAGCTTAATGGCAACTAGGGGCAATCAGCCCCAGCATTTT	TRBV7-8	TRBJ1-5	-	-
CASSVGASGTYEQYF	TGTGCCAGCAGCGTAGGGGCTAGCGGGACGTACGAGCAGTACTTC	TRBV9	TRBJ2-7	-	TRBD2
CASSLRTGDEKLFF	TGTGCCAGCAGCTTAAGGACAGGGGATGAAAAACTGTTTTTT	TRBV5-5	TRBJ1-4	-	TRBD1
CSVDTGQGPSEQYF	TGCAGCGTTGATACCGGACAGGGCCCCTCCGAGCAGTACTTC	TRBV29-1	TRBJ2-7	-	TRBD1
CASSLTKNTIYF	TGTGCCAGCAGCTTAACTAAGAACACCATATATTTT	TRBV7-2	TRBJ1-3	-	-
CASSQFQVPTDTQYF	TGTGCCAGCAGCCAATTCCAGGTCCCCACAGATACGCAGTATTTT	TRBV7-8	TRBJ2-3	once	-
CASSFNSQETQYF	TGTGCCAGCAGCTTCAACAGCCAAGAGACCCAGTACTTC	TRBV7-7	TRBJ2-5	-	-
CASSHTTASYEQYF	TGTGCCAGCAGTCACACAACAGCCTCCTACGAGCAGTACTTC	TRBV6-6	TRBJ2-7	-	-
CAISESGQSNYGYTF	TGTGCCATCAGTGAGTCGGGACAGTCTAACTATGGCTACACCTTC	TRBV10-3	TRBJ1-2	-	TRBD1
CASSLGVLTANEQFF	TGTGCCAGCAGCTTAGGTGTCTTGACTGCGAATGAGCAGTTCTTC	TRBV7-8	TRBJ2-1	-	-
CASSRDSSNTEAFF	TGCGCCAGCAGTCGGGACAGTTCGAACACTGAAGCTTTCTTT	TRBV10-1	TRBJ1-1	-	TRBD1
CASSDRRNTEAFF	TGTGCCAGCAGTGACAGAAGGAACACTGAAGCTTTCTTT	TRBV6-1	TRBJ1-1	-	-
CASSPTGHLINYGYTF	TGTGCCAGCAGCCCGACAGGACACCTCATTAACTATGGCTACACCTTC	TRBV28	TRBJ1-2	-	-
CASSPPLGSYNEQFF	TGTGCCAGCTCACCACCCCTGGGGAGCTACAATGAGCAGTTCTTC	TRBV18	TRBJ2-1	few	-
CASSNASGRALYEQYF	TGTGCCAGCAGTAACGCTAGCGGGAGGGCCCTCTACGAGCAGTACTTC	TRBV6-6	TRBJ2-7	once	TRBD2
CASSLVSAVEQFF	TGTGCCAGCAGCTTAGTATCGGCGGTTGAGCAGTTCTTC	TRBV7-2	TRBJ2-1	-	-
CASSNTGSYNSPLHF	TGTGCCAGCAGTAATACCGGCTCCTATAATTCACCCCTCCACTTT	TRBV6-4	TRBJ1-6	-	-
CASSLGLAGEVEQFF	TGTGCCAGCAGTTTAGGACTAGCGGGAGAAGTTGAGCAGTTCTTC	TRBV27	TRBJ2-1	-	TRBD2
CASSLSRASGQYF	TGTGCCAGCAGCTTATCGCGCGCCAGCGGGCAGTACTTC	TRBV7-9	TRBJ2-7	once	-
CASSLRDRVHEQYF	TGTGCCAGCAGCCTCCGGGACAGGGTCCACGAGCAGTACTTC	TRBV7-8	TRBJ2-7	-	TRBD1
CASSGTGTAHGYTF	TGTGCCAGCAGTGGAACCGGGACAGCCCATGGCTACACCTTC	TRBV27	TRBJ1-2	few	TRBD1